Listed below are T cell receptor beta chains from one sample, sequenced in a study of blood T cell repertoires in COVID-19. Method: immunoSEQ multiplex PCR; TCRdb's copy keeps in-frame clones and lacks some. The table records roughly 100,000 clones, roughly 79% of them present only once. What was sequenced was peripheral blood. The source is a man aged 80 or over with COVID-19, enrolled during active disease. The CDR3 runs from the conserved cysteine through the conserved F or W. Each record gives: V gene, clone size, J gene, D gene, CDR3 length, CDR3 protein, CDR3 DNA. D genes are given only for firm matches. Clone size is given for some rows only: seen once, a few or many times, or a class if the clone is expanded.

>TRBV2|NA|TRBJ2-3|NA|14
CATQTGTSTDTQYF
TGTGCCACCCAGACAGGAACTAGCACAGATACGCAGTATTTT
>TRBV30|NA|TRBJ1-1|NA|15
CAWSVSGEGNTEAFF
TGTGCCTGGAGTGTATCCGGTGAGGGGAACACTGAAGCTTTCTTT
>TRBV6-5|many|TRBJ2-7|TRBD1|13
CASSTGGRREQYF
TGTGCCAGCAGTACAGGGGGCCGGCGCGAGCAGTACTTC
>TRBV10-3|few|TRBJ1-6|TRBD1|15
CAISDGTGNNSPLHF
TGTGCCATCAGTGATGGGACAGGGAATAATTCACCCCTCCACTTT
>TRBV7-3|NA|TRBJ2-1|NA|13
CAGSLNRYNEQFF
TGTGCCGGCAGCTTAAACAGGTACAATGAGCAGTTCTTC
>TRBV6-5|NA|TRBJ1-4|NA|15
CASSYSGLRVEKLFF
TGTGCCAGCAGTTACTCGGGACTGCGCGTCGAAAAACTGTTTTTT
>TRBV4-2|NA|TRBJ2-3|TRBD2|16
CASSQGAGDPTDTQYF
TGTGCCAGCAGCCAAGGAGCGGGGGACCCCACAGATACGCAGTATTTT
>TRBV30|once|TRBJ1-6|NA|12
CAWQGWVSPLHF
TGTGCCTGGCAGGGATGGGTTTCACCCCTCCACTTT
>TRBV27|NA|TRBJ1-1|NA|14
CASSPSQGNTEAFF
TGTGCCAGCAGTCCGTCACAGGGAAACACTGAAGCTTTCTTT
>TRBV27|NA|TRBJ2-7|NA|14
CASSFRQSSYEQYF
TGTGCCAGCAGTTTTCGACAGAGCTCCTACGAGCAGTACTTC
>TRBV7-2|NA|TRBJ2-1|NA|14
CASSLDGGTNEQFF
TGTGCCAGCAGCCTCGACGGAGGGACCAATGAGCAGTTCTTC
>TRBV27|NA|TRBJ1-6|TRBD1|16
CASKYRGSSYNSPLHF
TGTGCCAGCAAATACAGGGGGAGCTCCTATAATTCACCCCTCCACTTT
>TRBV25-1|NA|TRBJ2-7|NA|13
CASSGSGRYEQYF
TGTGCCAGCAGTGGGTCAGGGAGGTACGAGCAGTACTTC
>TRBV7-2|few|TRBJ2-7|TRBD1|15
CASSLGQGPPYEQYF
TGTGCCAGCAGCCTAGGACAGGGGCCTCCCTACGAGCAGTACTTC
>TRBV11-3|once|TRBJ2-7|TRBD1|15
CASSLGGDRAHEQYF
TGTGCCAGCAGCTTAGGTGGGGACAGGGCCCACGAGCAGTACTTC
>TRBV6-5|NA|TRBJ2-7|NA|14
CASSYSTGLYEQYF
TGTGCCAGCAGTTACTCGACAGGCCTCTACGAGCAGTACTTC
>TRBV7-9|NA|TRBJ1-2|NA|17
CASLVLETVGRNYGYTF
TGTGCCAGCTTGGTTTTAGAAACGGTTGGCAGGAACTATGGCTACACCTTC
>TRBV27|once|TRBJ2-3|NA|19
CASSLSPARVSKLTDTQYF
TGTGCCAGCAGTTTAAGCCCAGCGAGAGTATCTAAGTTGACAGATACGCAGTATTTT
>TRBV11-2|NA|TRBJ1-6|TRBD1|17
CASSLRGRSSYNSPLHF
TGTGCCAGCAGCCTCAGGGGGCGAAGCTCCTATAATTCACCCCTCCACTTT
>TRBV5-1|NA|TRBJ1-5|NA|10
CASSRTVKHF
TGCGCCAGCAGCAGGACAGTAAAGCATTTT
>TRBV9|NA|TRBJ2-3|NA|16
CASSVVGGSFTDTQYF
TGTGCCAGCAGCGTAGTGGGCGGGTCTTTCACAGATACGCAGTATTTT
>TRBV5-1|NA|TRBJ1-5|NA|14
CASSLNGGRQPQHF
TGCGCCAGCAGCTTGAACGGGGGGAGGCAGCCCCAGCATTTT
>TRBV24-1|NA|TRBJ2-2|TRBD1|13
CATKRGLAGELFF
TGTGCCACCAAAAGGGGGCTGGCCGGGGAGCTGTTTTTT
>TRBV4-1|NA|TRBJ1-4|TRBD1|14
CASSPLGQIEKLFF
TGCGCCAGCAGCCCACTGGGACAGATCGAAAAACTGTTTTTT
>TRBV2|NA|TRBJ1-1|NA|16
CASSERQVGRNTEAFF
TGTGCCAGCAGTGAACGGCAGGTAGGAAGGAACACTGAAGCTTTCTTT
>TRBV27|NA|TRBJ1-5|TRBD1|16
CASSSRGLGGNQPQHF
TGTGCCAGCAGTTCCAGGGGGCTAGGTGGCAATCAGCCCCAGCATTTT
>TRBV27|NA|TRBJ2-5|TRBD1|14
CASKRGTGQETQYF
TGTGCCAGCAAACGGGGGACAGGCCAAGAGACCCAGTACTTC
>TRBV18|NA|TRBJ2-7|NA|17
CASSPLASGQGTYEQYF
TGTGCCAGCTCACCACTCGCATCTGGGCAGGGGACCTACGAGCAGTACTTC